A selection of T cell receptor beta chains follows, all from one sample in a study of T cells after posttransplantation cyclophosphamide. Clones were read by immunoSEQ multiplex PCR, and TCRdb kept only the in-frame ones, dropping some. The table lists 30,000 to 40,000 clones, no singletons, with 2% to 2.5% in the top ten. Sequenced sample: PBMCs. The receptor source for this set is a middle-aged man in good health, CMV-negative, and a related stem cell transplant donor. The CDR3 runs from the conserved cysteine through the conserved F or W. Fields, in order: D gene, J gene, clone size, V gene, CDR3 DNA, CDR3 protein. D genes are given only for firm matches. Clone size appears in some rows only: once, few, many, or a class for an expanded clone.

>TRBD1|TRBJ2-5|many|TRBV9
TGTGCCAGCAGCGCCGGGACAGCAAAGAGGGAAGAGACCCAGTACTTC
CASSAGTAKREETQYF
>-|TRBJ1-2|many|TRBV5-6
TGTGCCAGCAGCTTGGACGAGGCGGGTGGCTACACCTTC
CASSLDEAGGYTF
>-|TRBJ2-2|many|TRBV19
TGTGCCAGCCGCCGAACGGAGGGTTGGACCGGGGAGCTGTTTTTT
CASRRTEGWTGELFF
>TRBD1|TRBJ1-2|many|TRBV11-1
TGTGCCAGCAGCCCCGGGACAGGGGGCTACTATGGCTACACCTTC
CASSPGTGGYYGYTF
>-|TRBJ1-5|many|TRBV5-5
TGTGCCAGCAGCTTGGAGCTGCGCCAGCCCCAGCATTTT
CASSLELRQPQHF
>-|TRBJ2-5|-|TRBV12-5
TGTGCTAGTGGTTTGGAAAGGGAGCAGTACTTC
CASGLEREQYF
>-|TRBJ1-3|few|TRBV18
TGTGCCAGCTCACGCGGGACGGTGCCCCCGAGCTCTGGAAACACCATATATTTT
CASSRGTVPPSSGNTIYF
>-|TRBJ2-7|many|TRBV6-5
TGTGCCAGCACCAAGGTCGGGGATGGCGAGCAGTACTTC
CASTKVGDGEQYF
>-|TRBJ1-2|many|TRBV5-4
TGTGCCTATACTACAGGGTTATGGGGCTACACCTTC
CAYTTGLWGYTF
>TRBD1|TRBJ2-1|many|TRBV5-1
TGCGCCAGCAGCTTAGAGAGGGGGACAGACAATGAGCAGTTCTTC
CASSLERGTDNEQFF
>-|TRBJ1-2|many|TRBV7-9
TGTGCCAGCAGCTTTATCCAGGGCTATGGCTACACCTTC
CASSFIQGYGYTF
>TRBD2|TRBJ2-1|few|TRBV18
TGTGCCAGCTCCCATTCTAGCGGGAGGTCCTACAATGAGCAGTTCTTC
CASSHSSGRSYNEQFF
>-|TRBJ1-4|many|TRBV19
TGTGCCAGTAGTATTAAGAGGGCCTCTAATGAAAAACTGTTTTTT
CASSIKRASNEKLFF
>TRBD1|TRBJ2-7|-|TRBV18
TGTGCCAGCTCACCACCGACAGGGCGACAGGGCGAGCAGTACTTC
CASSPPTGRQGEQYF
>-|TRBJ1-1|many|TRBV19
TGTGCCAGTAGTCTTAGCACTGAAGCTTTCTTT
CASSLSTEAFF
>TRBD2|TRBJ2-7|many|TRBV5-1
TGCGCCAGCAGCTTCATCCCCGGGACTAGCGGCTACGAGCAGTACTTC
CASSFIPGTSGYEQYF
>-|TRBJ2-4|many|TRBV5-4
TGTGCCAGCAGCTCCCAGGACGCCGGGGACATTCAGTACTTC
CASSSQDAGDIQYF
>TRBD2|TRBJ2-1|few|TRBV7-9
TGTGCCACCGCCCCGGGACTGCAGACTAGCGGGAACTACAATGAGCAGTTCTTC
CATAPGLQTSGNYNEQFF
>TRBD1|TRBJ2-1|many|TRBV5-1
TGCGCCAGCAGCTTGGCCGGACCCGGGACAGGGGGTTACAATGAGCAGTTCTTC
CASSLAGPGTGGYNEQFF
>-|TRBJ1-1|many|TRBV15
TGTGCCACCAGCAGACCCTTCGGGGGGCTGGAGAACACTGAAGCTTTCTTT
CATSRPFGGLENTEAFF
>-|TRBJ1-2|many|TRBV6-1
TGTGCCAGCAGTGCCCGGGACTTCTATGGCTACACCTTC
CASSARDFYGYTF
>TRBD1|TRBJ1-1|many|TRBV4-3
TGCGCCAGCAGCCAAGTAGGGGGCGAGACTGAAGCTTTCTTT
CASSQVGGETEAFF